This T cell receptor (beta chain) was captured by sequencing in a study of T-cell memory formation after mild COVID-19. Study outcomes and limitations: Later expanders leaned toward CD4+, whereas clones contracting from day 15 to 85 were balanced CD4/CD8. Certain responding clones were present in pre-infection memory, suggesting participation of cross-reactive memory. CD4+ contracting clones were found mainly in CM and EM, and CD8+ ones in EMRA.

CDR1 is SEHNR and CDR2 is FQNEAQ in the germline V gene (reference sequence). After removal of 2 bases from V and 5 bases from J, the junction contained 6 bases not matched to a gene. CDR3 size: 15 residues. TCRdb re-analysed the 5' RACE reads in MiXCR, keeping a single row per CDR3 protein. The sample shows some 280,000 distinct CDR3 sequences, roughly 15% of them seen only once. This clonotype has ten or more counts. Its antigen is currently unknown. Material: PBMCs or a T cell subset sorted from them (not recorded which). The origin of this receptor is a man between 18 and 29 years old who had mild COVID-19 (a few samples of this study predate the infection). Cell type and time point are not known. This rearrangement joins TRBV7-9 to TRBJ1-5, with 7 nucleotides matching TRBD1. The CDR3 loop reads CASSLSTGWDQPQHF. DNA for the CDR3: TGTGCCAGCAGCTTATCGACAGGGTGGGATCAGCCCCAGCATTTT.